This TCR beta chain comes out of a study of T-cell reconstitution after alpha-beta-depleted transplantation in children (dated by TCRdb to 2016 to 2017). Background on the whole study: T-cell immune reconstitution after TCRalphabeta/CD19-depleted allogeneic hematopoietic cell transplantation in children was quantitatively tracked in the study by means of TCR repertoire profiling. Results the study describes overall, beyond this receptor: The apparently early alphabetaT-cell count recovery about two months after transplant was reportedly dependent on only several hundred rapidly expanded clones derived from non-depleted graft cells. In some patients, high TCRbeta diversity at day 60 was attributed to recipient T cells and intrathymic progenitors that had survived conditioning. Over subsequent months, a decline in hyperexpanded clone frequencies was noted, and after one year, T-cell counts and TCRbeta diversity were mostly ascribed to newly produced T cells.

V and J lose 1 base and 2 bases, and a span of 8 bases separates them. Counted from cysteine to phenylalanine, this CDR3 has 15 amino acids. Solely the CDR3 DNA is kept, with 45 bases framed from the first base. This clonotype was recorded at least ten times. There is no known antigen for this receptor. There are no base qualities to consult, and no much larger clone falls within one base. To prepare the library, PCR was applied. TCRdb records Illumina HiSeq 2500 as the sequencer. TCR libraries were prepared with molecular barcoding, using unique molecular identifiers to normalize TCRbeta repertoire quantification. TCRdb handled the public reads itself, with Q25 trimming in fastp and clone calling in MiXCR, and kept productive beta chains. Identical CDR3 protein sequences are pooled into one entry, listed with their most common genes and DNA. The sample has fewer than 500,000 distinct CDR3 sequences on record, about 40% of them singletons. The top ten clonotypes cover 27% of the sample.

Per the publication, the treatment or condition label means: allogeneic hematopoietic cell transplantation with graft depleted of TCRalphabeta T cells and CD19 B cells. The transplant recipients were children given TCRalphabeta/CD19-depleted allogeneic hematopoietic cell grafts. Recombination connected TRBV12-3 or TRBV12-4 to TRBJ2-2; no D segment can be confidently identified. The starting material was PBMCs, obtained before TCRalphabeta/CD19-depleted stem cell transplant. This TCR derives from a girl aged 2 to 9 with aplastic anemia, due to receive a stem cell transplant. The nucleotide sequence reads TGTGCCAGCAGTTTAGGGCAGCAAAACACCGGGGAGCTGTTTTTT. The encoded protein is CASSLGQQNTGELFF.